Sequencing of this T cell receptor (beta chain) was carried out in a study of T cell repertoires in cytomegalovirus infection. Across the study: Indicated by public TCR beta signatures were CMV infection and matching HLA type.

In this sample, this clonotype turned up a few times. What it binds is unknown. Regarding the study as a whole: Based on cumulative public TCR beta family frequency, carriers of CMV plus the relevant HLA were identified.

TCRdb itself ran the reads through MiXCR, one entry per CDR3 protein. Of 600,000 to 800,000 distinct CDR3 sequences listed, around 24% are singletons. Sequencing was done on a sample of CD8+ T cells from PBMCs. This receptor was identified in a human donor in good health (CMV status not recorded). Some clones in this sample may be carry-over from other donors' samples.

DNA for the CDR3: TGCGCCAGCAGTGAGTCGTGGATCACAGATACGCAGTATTTT. This gives the protein CASSESWITDTQYF. J is TRBJ2-3 and V is TRBV10-2; no definite D call. This CDR3 contains 14 residues. Germline V gives CDR1 WSHSY, CDR2 SAAADI. Trimming took 0 bases from V and 2 from J, leaving 6 bases between them.